Presented here are 15 T cell receptor beta chains from one specimen sequenced in a study of T cells in Graves' hyperthyroidism and ophthalmopathy. Authors of the study amplified TCR beta CDR3 regions from RNA transcripts. HTBI primers were used for first-round RT-PCR of the TCR CDR3. TCRdb re-analysed the multiplex PCR reads in MiXCR, keeping a single row per CDR3 protein. The profile covers approximately 400,000 distinct CDR3 sequences, with about 19% appearing a single time and 3.7% taken by the ten largest. The sample was blood. The source is a woman younger than 35 with Graves' hyperthyroidism.

This clonotype was observed a handful of times. V and J are TRBV12-3 or TRBV12-4 and TRBJ2-2; 10 bases agree with TRBD2. The V gene end was trimmed by 5 bases and the J gene end by 5 bases; junction bases not matched to a gene: 14. CDR3 length equals 18 residues. For the CDR3, the DNA is TGTGCCAGCAGTCCAGCCGCCCGCCTAGCGGGGGTGACCGGGGAGCTGTTTTTT. Amino acids: CASSPAARLAGVTGELFF.

In its sample, this clonotype was seen many times. The chain recombines TRBV6-5 with TRBJ1-1, with TRBD1 matching 10 bases. Losses at the gene ends were 6 bases for V and 1 base for J; bases not matched to a gene: 2. The CDR3 length is 14 residues. Germline CDR1 reads MNHEY; CDR2 reads SVGAGI. Here the CDR3 DNA reads TGTGCCAGCAGCGGACAGGGGGAGAACACTGAAGCTTTCTTT. This translates into CASSGQGENTEAFF.

The table lists this clonotype with many counts. The rearrangement uses TRBV6-5 and TRBJ2-5; D ambiguous. Germline values: CDR1 MNHEY, CDR2 SVGAGI. V was clipped by 6 bases and J by 5 bases, with 13 bases between them. This CDR3 is 13 amino acids long. In nucleotides, the CDR3 is TGTGCCAGCAGCCACGGAAGGCGCGAGACCCAGTACTTC. It encodes CASSHGRRETQYF.

This clonotype was recorded at least ten times. The rearrangement links TRBV7-3 to TRBJ2-7; either TRBD1 or TRBD2 may fit D (6 bases each). CDR1 and CDR2 (germline): SGHTA, FQGTGA. CDR3 length: 14 residues. Trimming left V 0 bases short and J 6 bases short, with 12 bases between. The CDR3 is CASSLTGGAAEQYF. The CDR3 DNA sequence: TGTGCCAGCAGCTTAACCGGGGGCGCGGCCGAGCAGTACTTC.

This clonotype was counted a few times. The gene calls are TRBV30 and TRBJ2-4, with D possibly being TRBD1 (5 bases). Looked up from germline, CDR1 is GTSNPN and CDR2 is SVGIG (reference sequence). The CDR3 is made up of 14 amino acids. The V end lost 3 bases, the J end lost 4 bases, and 13 bases lay between the germline ends. CDR3 loop: CAWSVSGRKNIQYF. The DNA for the CDR3 is TGTGCCTGGAGCGTGTCAGGGCGGAAAAACATTCAGTACTTC.

This clonotype has ten or more counts. This chain links TRBV27 with TRBJ1-3; D possibly corresponds to TRBD1 (5 bases). This CDR3 is 15 amino acids long. From germline, CDR1 is MNHEY and CDR2 SMNVEV (reference sequence). The V and J ends lost 6 bases and 2 bases respectively, with 14 bases between them. CDR3 DNA: TGTGCCAGCAGGCCCACAGGTTTACCTGGAAACACCATATATTTT. This sequence encodes CASRPTGLPGNTIYF.

Comment on this clonotype: Because the CDR3 is missing its conserved closing phenylalanine or tryptophan, this is likely a read error. The limits of the CDR3 on the DNA are not certain, so only TCRdb's listed CDR3 is given. This rearrangement joins TRBV6-1 to TRBJ2-7. The CDR3 spans 14 residues, counting both ends. Germline V gene lookup returns CDR1 MNHNS and CDR2 SASEGT. CDR3 in amino acids: CASSPDVGRDEQDC.

This chain uses TRBV4-1 with TRBJ2-2; D may be TRBD1 (6 bases). The length of the CDR3 is 15 residues. The V and J ends lost 4 bases and 4 bases respectively, with 13 bases between them. Germline CDR1 MGHRA, CDR2 YSYEKL. The CDR3 DNA reads TGCGCCAGCAGCCGGACGACAGGAACCACCGGGGAGCTGTTTTTT. This encodes CASSRTTGTTGELFF.

The chain employs TRBV18 and TRBJ2-7; TRBD2 agrees at 14 bases. The CDR3 has 18 amino acids. Germline CDR1 reads KGHSH; CDR2 reads LQKENI. With 0 bases clipped from V and 4 bases from J, the junction kept 8 bases outside the gene matches. The CDR3 DNA sequence: TGTGCCAGCTCACCACCGGGACTAGCGGGGGACAACCAATACGAGCAGTACTTC. Its translation is CASSPPGLAGDNQYEQYF.

In this sample, this clonotype turned up many times. V and J are TRBV6-1 and TRBJ2-7, with 11 bases identical to TRBD2. CDR1 is MNHNS, CDR2 SASEGT, per germline. CDR3 length: 15 amino acids. Germline trimming cut 8 bases from V and 6 bases from J; bases unmatched to any gene: 12. The CDR3 nucleotides are TGTGCCAGCGAGGTTGATAGCGGGGGGGCGTCCGAGCAGTACTTC. Translation: CASEVDSGGASEQYF.

This sequence joins TRBV12-3 or TRBV12-4 and TRBJ1-1; D may be TRBD1 (6 bases). This CDR3 has 14 residues. Trimming removed 7 bases from V and 2 bases from J, with 14 bases in between. The CDR3 sequence is CASTKQGFNTEAFF. Written as DNA, the CDR3 is TGTGCCAGCACCAAACAGGGATTCAACACTGAAGCTTTCTTT.

This clonotype was counted many times. The V and J genes are TRBV10-3 and TRBJ1-5, with TRBD1 as a possible D gene (5 bases). CDR1 is ENHRY, CDR2 SYGVKD, per germline. CDR3 length: 13 residues. The V end was cut by 0 bases, the J end by 7 bases, with 7 bases between. CDR3 DNA sequence: TGTGCCATCAGTGAGTCAAGGGGACAGCCCCAGCATTTT. Translating it yields CAISESRGQPQHF.

This clonotype was detected ten times or more. The rearrangement joins TRBV6-5 to TRBJ2-7, with 10 bases lining up with TRBD1. This CDR3 is built from 14 residues. V shed 2 bases and J 5 bases; nucleotides not matched to a gene: 3. Germline values: CDR1 MNHEY, CDR2 SVGAGI. The CDR3 loop reads CASSYRGQGDEQYF. DNA of the CDR3: TGTGCCAGCAGTTACCGAGGACAGGGGGACGAGCAGTACTTC.

This chain uses TRBV3-1 with TRBJ2-4; possibly TRBD1 or TRBD2 for D (6 bases each). The CDR3 spans 14 residues. The ends were cut back, 8 bases at V and 12 bases at J, with 23 bases in the middle. Looked up from germline, CDR1 is LGHDT and CDR2 is YNNKEL (reference sequence). CDR3 amino acids: CASAPSGSGGGQYF. The CDR3 nucleotides read TGTGCCAGCGCCCCCTCAGGGTCCGGAGGGGGTCAGTACTTC.

This clonotype was seen repeatedly, ten times or more. The rearrangement links TRBV28 to TRBJ1-5; maybe TRBD1 (5 bases). Trimming took 4 bases from V and 6 from J, leaving 25 bases between them. CDR3 length: 18 residues. Germline CDR1 is MDHEN and CDR2 is SYDVKM. The DNA for the CDR3 is TGTGCCAGCAGTTCCGGGACCCTCTTCAATCGGTTGACTCAGCCCCAGCATTTT. Translating gives CASSSGTLFNRLTQPQHF.